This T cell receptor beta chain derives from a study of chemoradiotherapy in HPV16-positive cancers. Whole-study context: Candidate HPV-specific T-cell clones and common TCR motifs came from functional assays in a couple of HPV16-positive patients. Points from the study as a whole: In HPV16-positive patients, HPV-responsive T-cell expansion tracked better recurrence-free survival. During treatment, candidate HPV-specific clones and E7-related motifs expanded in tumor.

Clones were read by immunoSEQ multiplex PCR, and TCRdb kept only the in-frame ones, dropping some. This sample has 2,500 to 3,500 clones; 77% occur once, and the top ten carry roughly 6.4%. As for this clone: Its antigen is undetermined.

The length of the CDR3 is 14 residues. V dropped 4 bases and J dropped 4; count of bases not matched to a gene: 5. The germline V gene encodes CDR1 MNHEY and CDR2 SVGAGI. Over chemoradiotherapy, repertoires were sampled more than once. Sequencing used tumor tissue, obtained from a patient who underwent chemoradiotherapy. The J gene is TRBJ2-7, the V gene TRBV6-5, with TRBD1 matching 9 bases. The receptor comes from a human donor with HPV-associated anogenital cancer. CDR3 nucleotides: TGTGCCAGCAGTTTTGGGACAGGGAGTTACGAGCAGTACTTC. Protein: CASSFGTGSYEQYF.